This TCR beta chain was obtained from a study of T cells in Graves' hyperthyroidism and ophthalmopathy. TCR beta CDR3 region amplification was performed from RNA transcripts. HTBI primers were employed in a first-round RT-PCR of the TCR CDR3. In TCRdb, the multiplex PCR reads were re-called with MiXCR into one record per CDR3 protein. The repertoire includes 650,000 to 700,000 distinct CDR3 sequences, roughly 17% of them detected once, and around a sixth sits in the top ten. This CDR3 is built from 13 residues. The germline V gene encodes CDR1 MNHNS and CDR2 SASEGT. V trimming: 4 bases; J trimming: 8 bases; junction bases outside the gene matches: 5. Any patient presenting with uncontrolled infection, other autoimmune disease, pregnancy or lactation was left out. In this sample, this clonotype turned up a few times.

This clonotype was sampled from a man aged 50 to 60 with Graves' hyperthyroidism. The material sequenced was blood. The genes are TRBV6-1 and TRBJ1-2; 9 bases agree with TRBD1. As DNA, the CDR3 is TGTGCCAGCAGTGGGACAGGGGCGCAGGGCTACACCTTC. Protein: CASSGTGAQGYTF.